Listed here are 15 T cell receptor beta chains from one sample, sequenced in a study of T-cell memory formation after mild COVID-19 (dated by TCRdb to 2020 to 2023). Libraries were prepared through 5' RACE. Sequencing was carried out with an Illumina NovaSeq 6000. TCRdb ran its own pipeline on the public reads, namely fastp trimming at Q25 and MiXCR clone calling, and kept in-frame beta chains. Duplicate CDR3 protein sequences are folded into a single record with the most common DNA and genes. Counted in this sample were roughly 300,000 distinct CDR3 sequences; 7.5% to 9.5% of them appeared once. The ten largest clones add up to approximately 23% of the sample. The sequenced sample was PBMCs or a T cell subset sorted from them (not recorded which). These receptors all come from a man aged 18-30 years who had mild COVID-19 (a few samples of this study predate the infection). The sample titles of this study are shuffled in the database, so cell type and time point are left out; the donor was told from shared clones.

As DNA, the CDR3 is TGTGCCAGCAGCCAAGGGGGACAGGGCGAGCAGTTCTTC. Translating it yields CASSQGGQGEQFF. V and J are TRBV3-1 and TRBJ2-1; 9 positions match TRBD1. Germline CDR1 is LGHDT and CDR2 is YNNKEL (reference sequence). Trimming removed 1 base from V and 10 bases from J; junction bases left unmatched: 2. This CDR3 has 13 residues.

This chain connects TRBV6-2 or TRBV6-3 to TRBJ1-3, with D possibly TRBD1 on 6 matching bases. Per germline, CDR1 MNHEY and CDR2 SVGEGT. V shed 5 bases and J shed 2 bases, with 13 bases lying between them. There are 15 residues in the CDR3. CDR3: CASSLLTGTGNTIYF. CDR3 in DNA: TGTGCCAGCAGTCTGCTAACAGGGACTGGAAACACCATATATTTT.

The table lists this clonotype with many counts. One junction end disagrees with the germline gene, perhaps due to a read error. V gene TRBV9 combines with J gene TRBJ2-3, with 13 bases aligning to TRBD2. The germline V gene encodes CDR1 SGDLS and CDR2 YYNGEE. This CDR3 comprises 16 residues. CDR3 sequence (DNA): TGCGCCAGCAGCCCACCGGGACTAGCGGGGACAGATACGCAGTATTTT. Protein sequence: CASSPPGLAGTDTQYF. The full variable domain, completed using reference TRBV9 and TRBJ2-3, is DSGVTQTPKHLITATGQRVTLRCSPRSGDLSVYWYQQSLDQGLQFLIQYYNGEERAKGNILERFSAQQFPDLHSELNLSSLELGDSALYFCASSPPGLAGTDTQYFGPGTRLTVL.

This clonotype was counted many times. In DNA form, the CDR3 reads TGTGCCAGCAGCTTAGACACCGGGACACCCTATGGCTACACCTTC. As protein: CASSLDTGTPYGYTF. The V call is TRBV7-9, the J call TRBJ1-2, with D maybe TRBD1 (6 bases). Between the trimmed V and J ends, which lost 1 base and 4 bases, there was a span of 13 bases. Germline V gene sequence: CDR1 SEHNR, CDR2 FQNEAQ (reference sequence). CDR3 length: 15 amino acids.

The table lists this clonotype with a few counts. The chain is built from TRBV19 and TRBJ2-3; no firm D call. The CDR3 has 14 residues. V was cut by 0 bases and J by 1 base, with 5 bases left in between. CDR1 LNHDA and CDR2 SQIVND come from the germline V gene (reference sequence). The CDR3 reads CASSIDGGTDTQYF. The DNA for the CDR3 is TGTGCCAGTAGTATAGATGGGGGCACAGATACGCAGTATTTT. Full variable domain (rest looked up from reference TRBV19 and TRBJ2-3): DGGITQSPKYLFRKEGQNVTLSCEQNLNHDAMYWYRQDPGQGLRLIYYSQIVNDFQKGDIAEGYSVSREKKESFPLTVTSAQKNPTAFYLCASSIDGGTDTQYFGPGTRLTVL.

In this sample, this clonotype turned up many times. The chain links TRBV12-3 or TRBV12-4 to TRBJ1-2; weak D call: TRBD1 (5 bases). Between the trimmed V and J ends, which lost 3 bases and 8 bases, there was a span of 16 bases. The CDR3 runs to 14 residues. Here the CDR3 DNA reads TGTGCCAGCAGTTTGGAGGGTAGGGGTAGCGGCTACACCTTC. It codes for CASSLEGRGSGYTF.

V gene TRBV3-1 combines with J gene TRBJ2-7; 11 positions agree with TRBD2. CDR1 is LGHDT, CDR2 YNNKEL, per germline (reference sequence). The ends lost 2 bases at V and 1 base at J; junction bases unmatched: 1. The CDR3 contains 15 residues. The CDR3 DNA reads TGTGCCAGCAGCCAACTAGCGGGAGGTTCCTACGAGCAGTACTTC. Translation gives CASSQLAGGSYEQYF.

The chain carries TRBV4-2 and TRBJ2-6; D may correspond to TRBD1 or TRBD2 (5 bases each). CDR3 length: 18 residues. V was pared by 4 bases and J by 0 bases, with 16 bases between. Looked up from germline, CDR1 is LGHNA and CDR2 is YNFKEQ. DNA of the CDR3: TGTGCCAGCAGCCTCACCGGGACCCAGTACTCTGGGGCCAACGTCCTGACTTTC. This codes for CASSLTGTQYSGANVLTF.

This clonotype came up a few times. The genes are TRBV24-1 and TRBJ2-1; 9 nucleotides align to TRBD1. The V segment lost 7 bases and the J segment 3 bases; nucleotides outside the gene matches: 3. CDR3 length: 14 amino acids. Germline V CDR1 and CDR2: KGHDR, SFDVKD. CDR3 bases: TGTGCCACCAGGACAGGGGGTAACTACAATGAGCAGTTCTTC. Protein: CATRTGGNYNEQFF.

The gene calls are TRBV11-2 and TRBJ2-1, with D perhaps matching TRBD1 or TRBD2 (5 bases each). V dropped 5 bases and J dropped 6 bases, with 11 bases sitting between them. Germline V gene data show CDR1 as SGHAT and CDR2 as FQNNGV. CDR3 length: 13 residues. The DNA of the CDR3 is TGTGCCAGCAGCGGGGACGCCCGCAATGAGCAGTTCTTC. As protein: CASSGDARNEQFF.

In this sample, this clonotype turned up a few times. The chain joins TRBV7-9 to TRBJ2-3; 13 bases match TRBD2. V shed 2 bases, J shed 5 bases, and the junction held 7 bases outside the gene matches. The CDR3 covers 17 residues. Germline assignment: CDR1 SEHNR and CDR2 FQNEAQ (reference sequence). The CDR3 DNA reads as TGTGCCAGCAGCTTACCTCGACTAGCGGGGGGCGGAGATACGCAGTATTTT. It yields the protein CASSLPRLAGGGDTQYF.

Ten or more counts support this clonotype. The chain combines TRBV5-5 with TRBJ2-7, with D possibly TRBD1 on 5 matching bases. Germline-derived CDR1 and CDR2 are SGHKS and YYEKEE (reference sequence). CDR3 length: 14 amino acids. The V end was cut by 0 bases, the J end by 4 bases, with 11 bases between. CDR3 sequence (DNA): TGTGCCAGCAGCTTGGCCTCAGGGTCGTACGAGCAGTACGTC. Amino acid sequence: CASSLASGSYEQYV.

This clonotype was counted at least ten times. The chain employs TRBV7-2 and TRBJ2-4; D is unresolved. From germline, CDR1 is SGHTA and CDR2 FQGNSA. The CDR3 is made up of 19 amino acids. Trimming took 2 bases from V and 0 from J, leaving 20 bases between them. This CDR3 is CASSLRLSNTLVAKNIQYF. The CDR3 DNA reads TGTGCCAGCAGCTTACGGCTATCCAACACCTTAGTAGCCAAAAACATTCAGTACTTC.

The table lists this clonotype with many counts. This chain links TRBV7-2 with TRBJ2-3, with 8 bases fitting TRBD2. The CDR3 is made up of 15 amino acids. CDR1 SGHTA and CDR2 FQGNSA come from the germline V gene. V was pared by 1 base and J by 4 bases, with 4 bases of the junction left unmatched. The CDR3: CASSLGVAGSDTQYF. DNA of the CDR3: TGTGCCAGCAGCTTAGGGGTAGCGGGGTCAGATACGCAGTATTTT.

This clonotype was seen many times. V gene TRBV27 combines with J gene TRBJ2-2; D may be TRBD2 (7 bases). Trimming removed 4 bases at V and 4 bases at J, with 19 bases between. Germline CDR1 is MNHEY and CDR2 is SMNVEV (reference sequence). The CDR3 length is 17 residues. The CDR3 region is CASSYPSGGGGTGELFF. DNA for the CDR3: TGTGCCAGCAGTTACCCATCGGGGGGCGGCGGCACCGGGGAGCTGTTTTTT.